The TCR beta chain described here comes from a study of T-cell memory formation after mild COVID-19. Study-level results: The CD4+ clones that contracted clustered mainly within CM and EM, and the CD8+ clones concentrated in EMRA.

This clonotype turned up a few times. Its antigen is not known. MiXCR was run by TCRdb on the 5' RACE reads, yielding one entry per CDR3 protein. The table has about 560,000 distinct CDR3 sequences, roughly 22% seen once. The V end lost 2 bases, the J end lost 12 bases, and 11 bases lay between the germline ends. CDR3 size: 12 residues. Per the germline V gene, CDR1 is SGHVS and CDR2 is FNYEAQ. V usage is TRBV7-6 and J usage is TRBJ2-1; no definite D call. The sequenced sample was PBMCs or a T cell subset sorted from them (not recorded which). The receptor comes from an adult woman who had mild COVID-19 (a few samples of this study predate the infection). Cell type and time point are not known. CDR3 nucleotide sequence: TGTGCCAGCAGCTTACCGAGGCAAGGGCAGTTCTTC. Protein: CASSLPRQGQFF.